This note documents a single T cell receptor beta chain sequence. Its matching antigen is unknown. TCRdb's table, derived via immunoSEQ multiplex PCR, lists solely in-frame clones and lacks some. The data contain 2 million or so clones, 85% to 95% of them seen just once; the ten biggest clones take up 0.13%. This record comes from a study of shared clonotypes between healthy human individuals. About the study: The cohort comprised a couple of women and a few men. Their ages spanned 18 to 49 years. Whole-study results and caveats: What naive subsets generally showed was a larger estimated richness than memory subsets showed.

The CDR3 is made up of 17 amino acids. Germline assignment: CDR1 SGHRS and CDR2 YFSETQ. V lost 0 bases and J lost 2; bases outside the gene matches: 3. Donors comprised healthy HIV-negative adults lacking recent acute infections or vaccinations. This sequence originates from a man between 18 and 35 years old in good health. The chain combines TRBV5-1 with TRBJ2-1; 12 bases are a match to TRBD2. The material sequenced was naive CD4+ T cells sorted from blood. As for subset: CD45RA+ positively selected. This CDR3 is CASSLAPSGGAYNEQFF. CDR3 DNA sequence: TGCGCCAGCAGCTTGGCCCCTAGCGGGGGGGCCTACAATGAGCAGTTCTTC.